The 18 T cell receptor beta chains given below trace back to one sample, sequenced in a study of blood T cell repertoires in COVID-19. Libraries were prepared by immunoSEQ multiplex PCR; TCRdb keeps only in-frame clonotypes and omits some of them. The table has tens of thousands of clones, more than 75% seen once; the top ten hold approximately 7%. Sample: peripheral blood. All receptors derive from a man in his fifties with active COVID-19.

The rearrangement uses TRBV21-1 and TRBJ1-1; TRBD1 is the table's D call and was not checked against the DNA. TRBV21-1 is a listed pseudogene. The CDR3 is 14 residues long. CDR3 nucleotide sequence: TGTGCCAGCAGCAAGGGACAGGGGTGCGCTGAAGCTTTCTTT. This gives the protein CASSKGQGCAEAFF.

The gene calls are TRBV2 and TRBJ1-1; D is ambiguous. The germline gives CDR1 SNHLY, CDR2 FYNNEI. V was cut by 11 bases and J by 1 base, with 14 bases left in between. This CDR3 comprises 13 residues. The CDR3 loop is CAGLQVKNTEAFF. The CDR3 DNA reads TGTGCCGGCCTTCAGGTAAAGAACACTGAAGCTTTCTTT.

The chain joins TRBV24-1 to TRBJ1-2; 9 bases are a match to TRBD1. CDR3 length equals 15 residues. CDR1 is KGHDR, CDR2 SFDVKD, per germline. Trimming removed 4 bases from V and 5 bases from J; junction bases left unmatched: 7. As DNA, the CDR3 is TGTGCCACCAGTGACCCGGACAGGGGCGAGTATGGCTACACCTTC. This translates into CATSDPDRGEYGYTF.

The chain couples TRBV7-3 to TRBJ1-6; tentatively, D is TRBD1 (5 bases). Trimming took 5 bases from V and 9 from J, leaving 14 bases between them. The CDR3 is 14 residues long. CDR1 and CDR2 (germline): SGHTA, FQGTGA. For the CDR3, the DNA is TGTGCCAGCAGCCCGGGGGGGGTTGGTTCACCCCTCCACTTT. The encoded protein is CASSPGGVGSPLHF.

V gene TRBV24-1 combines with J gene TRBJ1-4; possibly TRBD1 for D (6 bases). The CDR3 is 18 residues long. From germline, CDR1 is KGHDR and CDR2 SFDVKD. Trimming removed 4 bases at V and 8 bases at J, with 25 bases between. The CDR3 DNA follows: TGTGCCACCAGTGAAGGGACAAGGAAAGGGGATTTAGGCGAAAAACTGTTTTTT. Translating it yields CATSEGTRKGDLGEKLFF.

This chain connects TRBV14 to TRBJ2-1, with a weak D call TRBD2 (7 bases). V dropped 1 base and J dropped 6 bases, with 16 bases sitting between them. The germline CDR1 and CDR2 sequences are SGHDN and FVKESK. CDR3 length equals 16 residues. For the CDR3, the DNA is TGTGCCAGCAGCCAAGTACGGGGGGCAAGGGTCAATGAGCAGTTCTTC. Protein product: CASSQVRGARVNEQFF.

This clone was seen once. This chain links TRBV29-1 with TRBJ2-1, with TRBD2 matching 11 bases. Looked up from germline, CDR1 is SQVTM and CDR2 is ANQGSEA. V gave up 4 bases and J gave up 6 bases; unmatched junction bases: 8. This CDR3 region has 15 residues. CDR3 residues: CSVGVLAGVSNEQFF. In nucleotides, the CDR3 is TGCAGCGTTGGTGTACTAGCGGGAGTCTCCAATGAGCAGTTCTTC.

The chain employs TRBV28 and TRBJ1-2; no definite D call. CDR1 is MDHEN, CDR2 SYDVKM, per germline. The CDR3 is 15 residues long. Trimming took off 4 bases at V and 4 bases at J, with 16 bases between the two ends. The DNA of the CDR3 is TGTGCCAGCAGTTCCCCGGCGAGGGTGGGCTATGGCTACACCTTC. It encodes CASSSPARVGYGYTF.

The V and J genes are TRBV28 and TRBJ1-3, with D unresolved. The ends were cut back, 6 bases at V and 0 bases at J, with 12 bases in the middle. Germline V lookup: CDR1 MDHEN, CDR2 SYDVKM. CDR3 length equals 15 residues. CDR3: CASSLRGISGNTIYF. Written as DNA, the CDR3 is TGTGCCAGCAGCCTAAGAGGAATCTCTGGAAACACCATATATTTT.

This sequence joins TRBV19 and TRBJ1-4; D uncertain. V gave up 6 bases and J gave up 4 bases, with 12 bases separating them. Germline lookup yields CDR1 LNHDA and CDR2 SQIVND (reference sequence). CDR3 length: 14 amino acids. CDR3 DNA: TGTGCCAGTAGCGCCTCCGGGAGTAATGAAAAACTGTTTTTT. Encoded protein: CASSASGSNEKLFF.

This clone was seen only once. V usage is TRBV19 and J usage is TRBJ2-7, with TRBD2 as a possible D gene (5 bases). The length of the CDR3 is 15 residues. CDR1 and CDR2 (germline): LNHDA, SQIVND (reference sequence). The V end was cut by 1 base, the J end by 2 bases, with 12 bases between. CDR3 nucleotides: TGTGCCAGTAGTATAGGAGGGCCTCTTACCTACGAGCAGTACTTC. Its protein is CASSIGGPLTYEQYF.

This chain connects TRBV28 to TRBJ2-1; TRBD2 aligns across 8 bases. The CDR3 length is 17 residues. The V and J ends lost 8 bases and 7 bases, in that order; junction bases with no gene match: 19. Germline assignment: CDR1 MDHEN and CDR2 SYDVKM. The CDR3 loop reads CASCPLPGRGKGNEQFF. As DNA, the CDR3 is TGTGCCAGCTGTCCACTCCCCGGGAGGGGGAAGGGGAATGAGCAGTTCTTC. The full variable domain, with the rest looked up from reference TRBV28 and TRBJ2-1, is DVKVTQSSRYLVKRTGEKVFLECVQDMDHENMFWYRQDPGLGLRLIYFSYDVKMKEKGDIPEGYSVSREKKERFSLILESASTNQTSMYLCASCPLPGRGKGNEQFFGPGTRLTVL.

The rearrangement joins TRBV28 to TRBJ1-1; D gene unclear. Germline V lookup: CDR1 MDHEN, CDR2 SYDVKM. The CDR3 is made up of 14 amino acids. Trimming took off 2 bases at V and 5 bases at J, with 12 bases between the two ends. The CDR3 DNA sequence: TGTGCCAGCAGTTTACTGGGAGGAGAGACTGAAGCTTTCTTT. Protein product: CASSLLGGETEAFF.

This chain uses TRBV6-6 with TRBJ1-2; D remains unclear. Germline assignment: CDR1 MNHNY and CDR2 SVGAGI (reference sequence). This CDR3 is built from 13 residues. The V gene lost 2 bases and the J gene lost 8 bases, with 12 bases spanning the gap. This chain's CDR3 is CASSYREREGYTF. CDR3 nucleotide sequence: TGTGCCAGCAGTTACAGGGAGCGGGAAGGCTACACCTTC.

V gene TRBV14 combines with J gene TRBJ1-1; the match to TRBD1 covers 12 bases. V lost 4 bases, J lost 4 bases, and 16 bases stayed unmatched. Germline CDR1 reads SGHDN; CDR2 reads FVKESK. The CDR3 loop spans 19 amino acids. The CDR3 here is CASSRPWDRGLSRGTEAFF. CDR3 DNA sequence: TGTGCCAGCAGCCGACCTTGGGACAGGGGGCTGAGTAGAGGCACTGAAGCTTTCTTT.

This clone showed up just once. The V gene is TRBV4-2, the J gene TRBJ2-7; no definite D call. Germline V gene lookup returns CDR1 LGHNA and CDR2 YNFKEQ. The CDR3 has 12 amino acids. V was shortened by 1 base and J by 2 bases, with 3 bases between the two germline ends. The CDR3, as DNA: TGTGCCAGCAGCCAAGGAGCCTACGAGCAGTACTTC. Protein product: CASSQGAYEQYF.

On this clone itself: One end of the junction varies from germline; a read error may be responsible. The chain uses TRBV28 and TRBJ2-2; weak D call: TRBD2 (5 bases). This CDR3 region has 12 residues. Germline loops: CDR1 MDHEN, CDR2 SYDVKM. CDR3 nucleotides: TGTGCCAGCACCCACGTGCACCGGGGAGCTGTTTTT. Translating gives CASTHVHRGAVF.

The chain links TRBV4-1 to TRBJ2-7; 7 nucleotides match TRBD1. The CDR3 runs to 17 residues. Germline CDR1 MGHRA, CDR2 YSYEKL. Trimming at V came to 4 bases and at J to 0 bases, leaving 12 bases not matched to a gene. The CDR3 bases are TGCGCCAGCAGCCTATCGACAGGGACGGGGAGCTCCTACGAGCAGTACTTC. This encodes CASSLSTGTGSSYEQYF.